This T cell receptor (beta chain) is drawn from a study of beta chain features in type 1 diabetes. The isolated RNA, all of it, was reverse transcribed, so expressed TCRB transcripts were what got sequenced. Profiling relied on immunoSEQ multiplex PCR, and the TCRdb table lists in-frame clones only, not all of them. Among roughly 370,000 clones listed, more than 11% were seen once. Study-wide findings and caveats: In every one of the four CD4+ subsets, TCRB CDR3s were moderately but significantly shorter in Type 1 diabetes patients. Patients showed naive, central memory and Treg TCRB repertoires that appeared more similar than those of healthy donors.

CDR3 length equals 11 residues. Trimming left V 2 bases short and J 8 bases short, with 5 bases between. From germline, CDR1 is MNHEY and CDR2 SMNVEV (reference sequence). A word on this clone: Its specificity is unknown.

The chain combines TRBV27 with TRBJ2-3; D remains ambiguous. The sequence derives from a man aged 25 to 40 in good health. The sample comprised naive CD4+ T cells from blood. CDR3: CASSLRSTQYF. The CDR3 coding sequence is TGTGCCAGCAGTTTACGCTCTACGCAGTATTTT.